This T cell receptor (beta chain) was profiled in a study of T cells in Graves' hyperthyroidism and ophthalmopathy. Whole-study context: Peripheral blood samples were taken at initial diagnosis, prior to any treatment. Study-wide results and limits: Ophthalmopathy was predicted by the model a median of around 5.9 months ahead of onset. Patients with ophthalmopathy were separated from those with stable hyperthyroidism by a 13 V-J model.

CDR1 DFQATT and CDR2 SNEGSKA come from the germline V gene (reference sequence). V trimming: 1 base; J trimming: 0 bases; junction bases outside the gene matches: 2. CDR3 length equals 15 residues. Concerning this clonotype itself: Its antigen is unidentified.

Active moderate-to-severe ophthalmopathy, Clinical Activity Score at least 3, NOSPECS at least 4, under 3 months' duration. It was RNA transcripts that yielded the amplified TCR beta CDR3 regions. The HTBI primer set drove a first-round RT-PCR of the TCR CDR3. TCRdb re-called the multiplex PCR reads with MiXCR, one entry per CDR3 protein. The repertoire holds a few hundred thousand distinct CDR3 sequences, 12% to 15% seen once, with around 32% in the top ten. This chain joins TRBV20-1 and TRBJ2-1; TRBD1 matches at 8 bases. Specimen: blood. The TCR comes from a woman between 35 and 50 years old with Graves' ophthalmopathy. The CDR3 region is CSARAGQGSYNEQFF. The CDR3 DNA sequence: TGCAGTGCTAGAGCTGGACAGGGCTCCTACAATGAGCAGTTCTTC.